This TCR beta chain was captured in a study of shared clonotypes between healthy human individuals. From CD4+ cells came CD45RA+ naive and CD45RA-negative memory subsets. The authors distributed each subset's genomic DNA evenly over several immunoSEQ plates. Generated by immunoSEQ multiplex PCR, the TCRdb table keeps only in-frame clones and is missing some. The repertoire has 1,500,000 or so clones, roughly 97% of them found once; the top ten carry more than 0.9%. The V and J ends lost 6 bases and 9 bases respectively, with 24 bases between them. This CDR3 contains 15 residues. Germline values: CDR1 MDHEN, CDR2 SYDVKM. Overall study results and limits: Among donors, clonotype sharing was expected to be affected by sequencing depth. Rarefaction curves obtained for sorted subsets showed sequencing incomplete despite large depth.

To note about this clone: What it recognizes is unknown.

Sequences were obtained from naive CD4+ T cells sorted from blood. Regarding subset: CD45RA+ positively selected. The chain uses TRBV28 and TRBJ2-7; D could derive from TRBD1 or TRBD2 (6 bases each). This clonotype was sampled from a man under 40 in good health. CDR3 DNA sequence: TGTGCCAGCAGGGCCCGCGAGTGGGGGGCGTCGGTGCAGTACTTC. Translated: CASRAREWGASVQYF.